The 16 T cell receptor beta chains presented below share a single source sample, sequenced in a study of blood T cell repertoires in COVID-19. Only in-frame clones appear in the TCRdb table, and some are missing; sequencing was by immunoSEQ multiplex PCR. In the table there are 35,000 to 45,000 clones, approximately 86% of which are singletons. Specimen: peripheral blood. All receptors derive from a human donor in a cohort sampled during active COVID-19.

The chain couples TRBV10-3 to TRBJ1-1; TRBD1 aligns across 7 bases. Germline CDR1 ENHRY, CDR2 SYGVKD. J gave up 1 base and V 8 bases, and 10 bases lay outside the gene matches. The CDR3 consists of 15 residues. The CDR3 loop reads CAIGSSGTENTEAFF. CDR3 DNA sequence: TGTGCCATCGGATCTTCCGGGACAGAGAACACTGAAGCTTTCTTT.

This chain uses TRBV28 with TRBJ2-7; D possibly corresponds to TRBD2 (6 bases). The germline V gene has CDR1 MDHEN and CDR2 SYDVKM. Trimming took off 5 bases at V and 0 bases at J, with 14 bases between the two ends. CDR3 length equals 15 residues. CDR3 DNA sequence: TGTGCCAGCAGTCGTGGGGGACTGAACTCCTACGAGCAGTACTTC. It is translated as CASSRGGLNSYEQYF.

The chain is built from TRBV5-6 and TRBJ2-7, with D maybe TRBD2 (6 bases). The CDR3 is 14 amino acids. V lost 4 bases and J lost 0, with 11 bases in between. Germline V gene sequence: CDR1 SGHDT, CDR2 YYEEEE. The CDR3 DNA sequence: TGTGCCAGCAGCCGGGACTCCTACTCCTACGAGCAGTACTTC. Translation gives CASSRDSYSYEQYF.

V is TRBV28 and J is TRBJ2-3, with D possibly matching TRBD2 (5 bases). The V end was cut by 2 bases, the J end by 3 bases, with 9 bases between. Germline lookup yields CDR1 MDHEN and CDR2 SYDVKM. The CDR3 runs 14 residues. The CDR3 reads CASSLREGTDTQYF. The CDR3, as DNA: TGTGCCAGCAGTTTAAGAGAGGGAACAGATACGCAGTATTTT.

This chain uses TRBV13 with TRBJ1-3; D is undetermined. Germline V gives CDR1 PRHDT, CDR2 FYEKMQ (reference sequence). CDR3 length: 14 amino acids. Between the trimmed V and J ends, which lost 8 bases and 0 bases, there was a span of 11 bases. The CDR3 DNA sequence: TGTGCCAGCGCGAGACGGAGCTCTGGAAACACCATATATTTT. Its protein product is CASARRSSGNTIYF.

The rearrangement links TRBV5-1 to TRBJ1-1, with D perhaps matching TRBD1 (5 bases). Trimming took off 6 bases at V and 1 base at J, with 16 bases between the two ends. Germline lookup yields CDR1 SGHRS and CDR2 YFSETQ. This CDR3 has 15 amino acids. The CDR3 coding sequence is TGCGCCAGCACCCTGATGGAGACAGAGAACACTGAAGCTTTCTTT. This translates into CASTLMETENTEAFF.

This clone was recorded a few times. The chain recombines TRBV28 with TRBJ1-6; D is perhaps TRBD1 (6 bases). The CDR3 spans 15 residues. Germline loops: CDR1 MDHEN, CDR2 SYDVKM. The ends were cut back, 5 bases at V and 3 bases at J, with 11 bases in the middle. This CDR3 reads CASSVGTIYNSPLHF. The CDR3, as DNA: TGTGCCAGCAGTGTCGGGACAATCTATAATTCACCCCTCCACTTT.

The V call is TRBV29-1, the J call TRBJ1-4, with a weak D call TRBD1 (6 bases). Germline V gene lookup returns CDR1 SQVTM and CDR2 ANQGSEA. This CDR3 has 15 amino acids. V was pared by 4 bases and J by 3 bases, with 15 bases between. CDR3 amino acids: CSVADTGWANEKLFF. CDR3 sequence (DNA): TGCAGCGTTGCCGATACAGGGTGGGCTAATGAAAAACTGTTTTTT.

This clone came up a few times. The CDR3 loop reads CASRGGVGTGELFF. CDR3 in DNA: TGTGCCAGCAGGGGGGGAGTTGGGACCGGGGAGCTGTTTTTT. This sequence joins TRBV6-6 and TRBJ2-2, with D perhaps TRBD2 (6 bases). This CDR3 has 14 amino acids. Germline V lookup: CDR1 MNHNY, CDR2 SVGAGI (reference sequence). Between the trimmed V and J ends, which lost 6 bases and 5 bases, there was a span of 13 bases.

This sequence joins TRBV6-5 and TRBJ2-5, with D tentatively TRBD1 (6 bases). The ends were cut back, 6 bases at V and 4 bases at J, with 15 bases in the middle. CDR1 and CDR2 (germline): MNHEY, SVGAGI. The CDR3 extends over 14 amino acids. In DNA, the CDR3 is TGTGCCAGCAGACCGGCCGGACAGCGAGAGACCCAGTACTTC. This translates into CASRPAGQRETQYF.

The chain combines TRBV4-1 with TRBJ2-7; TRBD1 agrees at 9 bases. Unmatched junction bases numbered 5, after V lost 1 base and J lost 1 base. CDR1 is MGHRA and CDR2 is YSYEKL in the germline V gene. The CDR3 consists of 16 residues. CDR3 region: CASSQGPGQGSYEQYF. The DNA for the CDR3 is TGCGCCAGCAGCCAAGGTCCGGGACAGGGATCCTACGAGCAGTACTTC.

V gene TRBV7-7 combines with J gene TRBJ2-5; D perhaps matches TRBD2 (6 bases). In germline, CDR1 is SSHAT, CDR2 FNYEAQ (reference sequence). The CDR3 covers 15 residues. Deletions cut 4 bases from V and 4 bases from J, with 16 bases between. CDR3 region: CASSSLTSRGETQYF. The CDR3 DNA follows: TGTGCCAGCAGCTCCTTGACTAGTCGCGGAGAGACCCAGTACTTC.

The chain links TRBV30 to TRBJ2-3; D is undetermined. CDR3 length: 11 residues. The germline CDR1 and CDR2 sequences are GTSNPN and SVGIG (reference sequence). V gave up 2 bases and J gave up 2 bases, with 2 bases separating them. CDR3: CAWSLTDTQYF. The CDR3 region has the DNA TGTGCCTGGAGTCTCACAGATACGCAGTATTTT.

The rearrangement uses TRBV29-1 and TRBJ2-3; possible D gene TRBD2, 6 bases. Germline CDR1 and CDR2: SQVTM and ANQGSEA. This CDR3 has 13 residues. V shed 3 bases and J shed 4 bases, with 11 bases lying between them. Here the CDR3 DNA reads TGCAGCGTTGATACCGGGAGTCCAGATACGCAGTATTTT. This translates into CSVDTGSPDTQYF.

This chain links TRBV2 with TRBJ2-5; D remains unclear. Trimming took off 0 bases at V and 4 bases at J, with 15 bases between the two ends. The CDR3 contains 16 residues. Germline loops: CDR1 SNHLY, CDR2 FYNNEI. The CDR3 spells CASSEALFVDRETQYF. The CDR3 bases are TGTGCCAGCAGTGAAGCGTTGTTCGTAGATCGAGAGACCCAGTACTTC.

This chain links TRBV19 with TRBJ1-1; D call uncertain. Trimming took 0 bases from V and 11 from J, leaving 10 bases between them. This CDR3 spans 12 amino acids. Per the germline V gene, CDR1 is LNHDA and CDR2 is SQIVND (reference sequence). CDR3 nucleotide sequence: TGTGCCAGTAGTATAGATCTCCGCAGGGCTTTCTTT. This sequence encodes CASSIDLRRAFF. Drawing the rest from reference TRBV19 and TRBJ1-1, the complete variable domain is DGGITQSPKYLFRKEGQNVTLSCEQNLNHDAMYWYRQDPGQGLRLIYYSQIVNDFQKGDIAEGYSVSREKKESFPLTVTSAQKNPTAFYLCASSIDLRRAFFGQGTRLTVV.